This T cell receptor beta chain is drawn from a study of T cells in severe cutaneous drug reactions. Study background: Naranjo and ALDEN algorithms identified the culprit drug. Blister fluid/cells and PBMC came from acute- or recovery-stage patients.

The donors had carbamazepine-induced Stevens-Johnson syndrome or toxic epidermal necrolysis. Judged by frequency, this clonotype is large. Its matching antigen is unknown. The iRepertoire multiplex PCR system with TCR subtype-specific primers built both bulk and single-cell libraries. Bulk TCR libraries started from roughly 100-500 ng RNA per sample. TCRdb reprocessed the multiplex PCR reads; each CDR3 protein has one entry and no DNA is given. The sample has roughly 2,000 distinct CDR3 sequences. Findings and caveats of the study: TRBV12-4 use rose strongly in carbamazepine-induced Stevens-Johnson syndrome or toxic epidermal necrolysis, averaging about 33% in blister cells and about 4.6% in PBMC.

The CDR3 contains 16 residues. Germline CDR1 and CDR2: MNHEY and SVGEGT. The sequenced sample was PBMCs. The source of this sequence is a human donor with Stevens-Johnson syndrome, a severe cutaneous drug reaction. This chain uses TRBV6-2 or TRBV6-3 with TRBJ1-1. CDR3 protein: CASSYSRLEMNTEAFF.